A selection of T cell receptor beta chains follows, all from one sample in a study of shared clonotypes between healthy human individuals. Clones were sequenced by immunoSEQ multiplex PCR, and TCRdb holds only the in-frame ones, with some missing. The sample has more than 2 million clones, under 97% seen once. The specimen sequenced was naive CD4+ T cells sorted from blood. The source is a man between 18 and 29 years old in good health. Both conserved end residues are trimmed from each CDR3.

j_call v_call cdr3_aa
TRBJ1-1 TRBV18 ASSQGDGEAF
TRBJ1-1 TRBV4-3 ASSPQGNTEAF
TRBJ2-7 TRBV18 ASSAGTVTYEQY
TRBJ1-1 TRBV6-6 ASSSLRVGGTEAF
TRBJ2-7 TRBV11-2 ASSVNRPRLYEQY
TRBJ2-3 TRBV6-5 ASSYSRAATDTQY
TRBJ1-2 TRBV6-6 ASSYPKGGYT
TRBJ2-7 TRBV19 ASSIGRNYEQY
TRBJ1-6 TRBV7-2 ASSVRQGIGSPLH
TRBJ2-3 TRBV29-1 SVRIAGTDTQY
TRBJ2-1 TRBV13 ASSLGGGLYNEQF
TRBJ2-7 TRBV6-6 ASTPRGGESSYEQY
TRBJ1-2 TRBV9 ASSVTAGFLGYT
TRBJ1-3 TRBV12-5 ASGTTGSGNTIY
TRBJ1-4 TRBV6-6 ATVAGTGVEKLF
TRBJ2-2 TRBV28 ASSLFDREAGELF
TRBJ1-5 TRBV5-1 ASSLTGSQPQH
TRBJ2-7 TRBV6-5 ASSYSPIRGYEQY
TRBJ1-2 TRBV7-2 ASSTRTGPSYGYT